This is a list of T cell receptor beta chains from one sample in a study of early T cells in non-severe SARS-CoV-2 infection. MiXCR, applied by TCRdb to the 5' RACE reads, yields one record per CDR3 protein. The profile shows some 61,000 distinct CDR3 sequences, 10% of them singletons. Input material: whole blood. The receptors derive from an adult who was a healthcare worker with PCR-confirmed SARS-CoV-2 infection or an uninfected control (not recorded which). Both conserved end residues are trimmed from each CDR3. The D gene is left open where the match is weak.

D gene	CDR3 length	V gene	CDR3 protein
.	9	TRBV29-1	SVGSAETQY
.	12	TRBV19	ASRPRGSNYGYT
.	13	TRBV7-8	ASSAPSGTPSEAF
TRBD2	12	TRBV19	ASSPSAGSLEQY
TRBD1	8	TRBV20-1	SARDSEQF
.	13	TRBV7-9	ASSLKGSSYNEQF
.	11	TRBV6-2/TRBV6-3	ASRDSVAYEQY
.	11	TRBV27	ASSKTDSYEQY
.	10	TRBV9	ASSVGENEQF
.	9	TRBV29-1	SVRWYNEQF
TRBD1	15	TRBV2	ASSRDRSSMAPPEQF
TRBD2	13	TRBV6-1	ASSMTSGGNNEQF
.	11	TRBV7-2	ASSLNPTDTQY
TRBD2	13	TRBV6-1	ASCFSGGVLDTQY
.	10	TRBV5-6	ASSLRMETQY
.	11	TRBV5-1	ASSLGQANEQY
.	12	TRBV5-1	ASSTGTKNSPLH
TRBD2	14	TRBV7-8	ASSSGWRGVGGELF
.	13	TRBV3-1	ASSQEWGYQETQY
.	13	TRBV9	ASSVETGLNTEAF
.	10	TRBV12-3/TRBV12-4	AIRDSYNEQF
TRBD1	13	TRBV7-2	ASSFEPGGRYEQY
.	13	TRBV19	ASSSKGLNTGELF
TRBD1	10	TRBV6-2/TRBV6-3	ASRYRGDTQY
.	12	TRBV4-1	ASSHPPRANEQF
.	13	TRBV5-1	ASSLGFLGIYEQY
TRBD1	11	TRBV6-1	ASSQGANYGYT
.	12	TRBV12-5	ASGYGGSTDTQY
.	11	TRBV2	ASSVRTQETQY
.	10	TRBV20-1	SARASGYGYT
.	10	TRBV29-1	SVEGLNTEAF
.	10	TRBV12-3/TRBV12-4	ASTPGGETQY
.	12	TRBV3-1	ASSQMTVGTEAF
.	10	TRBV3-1	ASSYLSDEQF
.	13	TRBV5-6	ASSFAGQYTDTQY
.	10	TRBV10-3	AISEGTIGYT
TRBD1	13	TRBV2	ASSVQGQENYGYT
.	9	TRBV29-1	SVRYQETQY
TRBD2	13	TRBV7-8	ASSLGRTSGREQY
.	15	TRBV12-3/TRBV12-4	ASSHETGGQNTGELF
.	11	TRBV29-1	SVARGSNEKLF
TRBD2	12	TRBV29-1	SVEGTSSYNEQF
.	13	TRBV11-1	ASSFTAGNTGELF
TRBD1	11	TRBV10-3	AISPGQRVEQY
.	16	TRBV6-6	ASSYSWGARNSNQPQH
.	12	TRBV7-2	ASSLSAGIETQY